A single sample gave rise to the 29 T cell receptor beta chains below, sequenced in a study of PD-1 blockade in classical Hodgkin lymphoma. Profiled with immunoSEQ multiplex PCR; TCRdb holds only in-frame clones, not every one. The sample lists tens of thousands of clones; around 82% were seen once. After autologous stem cell transplantation all patients relapsed, and prior brentuximab vedotin exposure differed between cohorts. The sample in question was peripheral blood mononuclear cells (PBMCs), obtained at baseline. All receptors come from a human donor with classical Hodgkin lymphoma.

This rearrangement joins TRBV7-8 to TRBJ1-1; 7 nucleotides line up with TRBD1. The CDR3 runs to 13 residues. The J segment lost 7 bases and the V segment lost 5 bases, leaving 7 bases of the junction unmatched. The germline gives CDR1 SGHVS, CDR2 FQNEAQ. CDR3 loop: CASSVGQANEAFF. CDR3 DNA sequence: TGTGCCAGCAGCGTTGGACAGGCAAATGAAGCTTTCTTT.

The V gene is TRBV19, the J gene TRBJ2-1; no reliable D call. The CDR3 is 13 amino acids. The V end lost 1 base, the J end lost 4 bases, and 5 bases lay between the germline ends. CDR1 is LNHDA, CDR2 SQIVND, per germline (reference sequence). The CDR3 sequence is CASSIVAYNEQFF. DNA of the CDR3: TGTGCCAGTAGTATAGTTGCGTACAATGAGCAGTTCTTC.

The chain joins TRBV5-1 to TRBJ2-1; 8 bases match TRBD1. V gave up 0 bases and J gave up 2 bases; unmatched junction bases: 1. This CDR3 comprises 15 residues. Looked up from germline, CDR1 is SGHRS and CDR2 is YFSETQ. For the CDR3, the DNA is TGCGCCAGCAGCTTGGCACAGGGGGCCTACAATGAGCAGTTCTTC. Its translation is CASSLAQGAYNEQFF.

The chain is built from TRBV7-2 and TRBJ1-6; 8 bases fit TRBD1. There are 15 residues in the CDR3. V lost 4 bases and J lost 9; bases outside the gene matches: 8. Germline values: CDR1 SGHTA, CDR2 FQGNSA. The CDR3 region has the DNA TGTGCCAGCAGCTACCCGGGTCAGGGGGCTTCACCCCTCCACTTT. It specifies CASSYPGQGASPLHF. Complete variable domain (other parts from reference TRBV7-2 and TRBJ1-6): GAGVSQSPSNKVTEKGKDVELRCDPISGHTALYWYRQSLGQGLEFLIYFQGNSAPDKSGLPSDRFSAERTGGSVSTLTIQRTQQEDSAVYLCASSYPGQGASPLHFGNGTRLTVT.

CDR3 sequence reads: CSAGGGNTIYF. The CDR3 nucleotides read TGCAGTGCTGGAGGAGGAAACACCATATATTTT. The chain uses TRBV20-1 and TRBJ1-3; D uncertain. The ends were cut back, 5 bases at V and 4 bases at J, with 6 bases in the middle. The CDR3 totals 11 residues. Looked up from germline, CDR1 is DFQATT and CDR2 is SNEGSKA (reference sequence).

V is TRBV19 and J is TRBJ2-5; D is possibly TRBD1 (6 bases). Per the germline V gene, CDR1 is LNHDA and CDR2 is SQIVND (reference sequence). The CDR3 consists of 15 residues. Trimming pared 1 base from V and 5 bases from J, leaving 14 bases between. CDR3 protein: CASSIGGGPWETQYF. In DNA form, the CDR3 reads TGTGCCAGTAGTATAGGAGGGGGTCCCTGGGAGACCCAGTACTTC.

This clone was observed a handful of times. This rearrangement joins TRBV5-8 to TRBJ1-4; D call uncertain. Per germline, CDR1 SGHTS and CDR2 YDEGEE. The CDR3 sequence is 15 residues long. The V gene lost 6 bases and the J gene lost 0 bases, with 12 bases spanning the gap. The CDR3 DNA reads TGTGCCAGCACCCGGACGGAAGCAACTAATGAAAAACTGTTTTTT. Its protein product is CASTRTEATNEKLFF. Supplemented by reference TRBV5-8 and TRBJ1-4, the full variable domain reads EAGVTQSPTHLIKTRGQQATLRCSPISGHTSVYWYQQALGLGLQFLLWYDEGEERNRGNFPPRFSGRQFPNYSSELNVNALELEDSALYLCASTRTEATNEKLFFGSGTQLSVL.

The J gene is TRBJ2-2, the V gene TRBV6-4, with D unclear. CDR1 is MRHNA, CDR2 SNTAGT, per germline. The CDR3 has 15 residues. V was trimmed by 2 bases and J by 1 base, leaving 8 bases between them. CDR3 nucleotide sequence: TGTGCCAGCAGTGACACCTGGAGGAACACCGGGGAGCTGTTTTTT. Its translation: CASSDTWRNTGELFF.

V usage is TRBV11-3 and J usage is TRBJ2-7; D may correspond to TRBD1 or TRBD2 (5 bases each). This CDR3 spans 17 amino acids. Germline V lookup: CDR1 SGHNT, CDR2 YENEEA. Trimming cost V 5 bases and J 4 bases, with 24 bases left between them. Here the CDR3 reads CASSGPPYSGAPYEQYF. The CDR3 nucleotides read TGTGCCAGCAGCGGACCTCCCTATTCCGGGGCCCCTTACGAGCAGTACTTC.

This clone has a handful of counts. The same CDR3 is also encoded by other DNA sequences in this sample. The chain carries TRBV7-2 and TRBJ2-2; D is undetermined. V was shortened by 5 bases and J by 5 bases, with 6 bases between the two germline ends. Germline CDR1 reads SGHTA; CDR2 reads FQGNSA. This CDR3 region has 12 residues. CDR3 loop: CASSPSTGELFF. The CDR3 region has the DNA TGTGCCAGCAGCCCATCTACCGGGGAGCTGTTTTTT.

The chain links TRBV7-9 to TRBJ2-7; no clear D gene. V was shortened by 1 base and J by 3 bases, with 10 bases between the two germline ends. This CDR3 has 14 amino acids. The germline V gene has CDR1 SEHNR and CDR2 FQNEAQ (reference sequence). CDR3 region: CASSLEALRYEQYF. DNA for the CDR3: TGTGCCAGCAGCTTAGAGGCGTTACGCTACGAGCAGTACTTC.

The chain couples TRBV6-1 to TRBJ1-3, with D perhaps matching TRBD1 (6 bases). Germline V lookup: CDR1 MNHNS, CDR2 SASEGT. The length of the CDR3 is 14 residues. V lost 3 bases, J lost 2 bases, and 8 bases lay in between. The CDR3 DNA is TGTGCCAGCAGTGACTCAGGGGCTGGAAACACCATATATTTT. It specifies CASSDSGAGNTIYF.

The chain links TRBV18 to TRBJ2-1; D may be TRBD1 or TRBD2 (6 bases each). Per the germline V gene, CDR1 is KGHSH and CDR2 is LQKENI. This CDR3 region has 12 residues. V dropped 8 bases and J dropped 14 bases, with 19 bases sitting between them. DNA for the CDR3: TGTGCCAGCCTACAACGGGGGCCGCCGGAGTTCTTC. Translation gives CASLQRGPPEFF.

The chain couples TRBV7-9 to TRBJ1-1; D unclear. V was cut by 6 bases and J by 1 base, with 12 bases left in between. Germline CDR1 reads SEHNR; CDR2 reads FQNEAQ (reference sequence). CDR3 length: 14 residues. CDR3 sequence reads: CASSPAVGNTEAFF. The CDR3 DNA reads as TGTGCCAGCAGTCCTGCTGTGGGGAACACTGAAGCTTTCTTT.

J is TRBJ2-7 and V is TRBV18; 10 bases align to TRBD2. Germline values: CDR1 KGHSH, CDR2 LQKENI. V was pared by 3 bases and J by 6 bases, with 5 bases of the junction left unmatched. This CDR3 has 14 amino acids. CDR3 bases: TGTGCCAGCTCACCGACTAGCGGGCCGATCGAGCAGTACTTC. Its translation is CASSPTSGPIEQYF. The full variable domain, in which reference TRBV18 and TRBJ2-7 provide the parts outside the CDR3, is NAGVMQNPRHLVRRRGQEARLRCSPMKGHSHVYWYRQLPEEGLKFMVYLQKENIIDESGMPKERFSAEFPKEGPSILRIQQVVRGDSAAYFCASSPTSGPIEQYFGPGTRLTVT.

The genes are TRBV18 and TRBJ2-5; D is unclear. Trimming removed 4 bases from V and 5 bases from J, with 8 bases in between. Germline assignment: CDR1 KGHSH and CDR2 LQKENI. This CDR3 is built from 12 residues. The CDR3 reads CASSLTSETQYF. The CDR3 nucleotides read TGTGCCAGCTCACTTACCTCGGAGACCCAGTACTTC.

This clone was detected a few times. CDR3 bases: TGTGCCAGCAGGATTGGACAGACGAGCAATCAGCCCCAGCATTTT. This gives the protein CASRIGQTSNQPQHF. V usage is TRBV6-5 and J usage is TRBJ1-5, with D possibly matching TRBD1 (6 bases). Trimming took 6 bases from V and 1 from J, leaving 13 bases between them. The CDR3 is 15 amino acids. Germline V gene lookup returns CDR1 MNHEY and CDR2 SVGAGI.

The chain recombines TRBV18 with TRBJ2-1; D is uncertain. Trimming left V 0 bases short and J 6 bases short, with 6 bases between. CDR3 length: 13 amino acids. Germline CDR1 KGHSH, CDR2 LQKENI. CDR3 in amino acids: CASSPPGTNEQFF. The DNA of the CDR3 is TGTGCCAGCTCACCACCGGGTACCAATGAGCAGTTCTTC.

The rearrangement links TRBV19 to TRBJ1-4; a possible D gene is TRBD1 (5 bases). The germline CDR1 and CDR2 sequences are LNHDA and SQIVND (reference sequence). The CDR3 is 14 amino acids. The V end lost 5 bases, the J end lost 8 bases, and 15 bases lay between the germline ends. In DNA form, the CDR3 reads TGTGCCAGTAGTTTTTCGGGAGGGGAAGAAAAACTGTTTTTT. Amino acids: CASSFSGGEEKLFF.

In DNA form, the CDR3 reads TGCGCCAGCAGCTTGGCTGGGACAGCTTACGAGCAGTACTTC. It yields the protein CASSLAGTAYEQYF. The chain combines TRBV5-1 with TRBJ2-7, with 7 bases fitting TRBD1. This CDR3 spans 14 amino acids. The V gene's germline CDR1 is SGHRS and CDR2 YFSETQ. V lost 0 bases and J lost 4; bases outside the gene matches: 4.

The chain carries TRBV7-6 and TRBJ2-3, with 7 bases aligning to TRBD2. Germline V gene sequence: CDR1 SGHVS, CDR2 FNYEAQ. Trimming at V came to 2 bases and at J to 5 bases, leaving 4 bases not matched to a gene. The CDR3 has 14 amino acids. CDR3: CASSLMASGDTQYF. The CDR3 coding sequence is TGTGCCAGCAGCTTAATGGCTAGCGGAGATACGCAGTATTTT.

The rearrangement joins TRBV6-5 to TRBJ2-2; TRBD2 might be the D (5 bases). From germline, CDR1 is MNHEY and CDR2 SVGAGI. Trimming took off 1 base at V and 5 bases at J, with 8 bases between the two ends. CDR3 length equals 14 residues. CDR3 amino acids: CASSYFGETGELFF. In DNA form, the CDR3 reads TGTGCCAGCAGTTACTTCGGGGAGACCGGGGAGCTGTTTTTT.

This clone was seen a few times. This rearrangement joins TRBV18 to TRBJ2-3, with TRBD1 matching over 8 bases. The CDR3 is 14 amino acids. Losses at the gene ends were 6 bases for V and 6 bases for J; bases not matched to a gene: 8. CDR1 is KGHSH and CDR2 is LQKENI in the germline V gene. This chain's CDR3 is CASSPTGVGDTQYF. The CDR3 region has the DNA TGTGCCAGCTCGCCGACAGGGGTGGGCGATACGCAGTATTTT. Combining the CDR3 with reference TRBV18 and TRBJ2-3 gives the whole variable domain NAGVMQNPRHLVRRRGQEARLRCSPMKGHSHVYWYRQLPEEGLKFMVYLQKENIIDESGMPKERFSAEFPKEGPSILRIQQVVRGDSAAYFCASSPTGVGDTQYFGPGTRLTVL.

Here the CDR3 reads CASSLGWGGHEQYF. In DNA form, the CDR3 reads TGTGCCAGCTCCCTGGGGTGGGGGGGCCACGAGCAGTACTTC. V is TRBV6-5 and J is TRBJ2-7, with D perhaps matching TRBD2 (7 bases). The CDR3 has 14 amino acids. CDR1 and CDR2 (germline): MNHEY, SVGAGI. The V and J ends lost 8 bases and 5 bases respectively, with 19 bases between them.

The genes are TRBV11-3 and TRBJ2-7; possibly TRBD2 for D (6 bases). The CDR3 runs to 15 residues. Germline CDR1 and CDR2: SGHNT and YENEEA. Trimming left V 5 bases short and J 5 bases short, with 19 bases between. This chain's CDR3 is CASSPSFFGGNEQYF. The CDR3 region has the DNA TGTGCCAGCAGCCCTAGTTTTTTTGGGGGGAACGAGCAGTACTTC.

This clone qualifies as medium-sized. V usage is TRBV6-5 and J usage is TRBJ2-7; D perhaps matches TRBD2 (5 bases). The CDR3 contains 14 residues. Germline values: CDR1 MNHEY, CDR2 SVGAGI. V gave up 2 bases and J gave up 2 bases, with 10 bases separating them. CDR3 nucleotide sequence: TGTGCCAGCAGTTACCGACGGGGTGCCTACGAGCAGTACTTC. This gives the protein CASSYRRGAYEQYF.

This sequence joins TRBV4-3 and TRBJ2-1; 11 bases are shared with TRBD2. This CDR3 region has 18 residues. After removal of 4 bases from V and 3 bases from J, the junction contained 11 bases not matched to a gene. Germline lookup yields CDR1 LGHNA and CDR2 YSLEER. CDR3 loop: CASSRFTGTSGDYNEQFF. For the CDR3, the DNA is TGCGCCAGCAGCCGTTTTACCGGGACTAGCGGAGACTACAATGAGCAGTTCTTC.

CDR3 coding DNA: TGTGCCAGCAGCCAAGATCTGGGTTCTTATGGCTACACCTTC. Amino acids: CASSQDLGSYGYTF. The chain joins TRBV4-2 to TRBJ1-2; unclear D gene. The CDR3 is 14 amino acids. V was cut by 0 bases and J by 5 bases, with 10 bases left in between. The germline gives CDR1 LGHNA, CDR2 YNFKEQ.

A few counts support this clone. V is TRBV5-1 and J is TRBJ2-7; D ambiguous. The CDR3 is made up of 14 amino acids. Per germline, CDR1 SGHRS and CDR2 YFSETQ. V lost 0 bases and J lost 3, with 10 bases in between. The CDR3 DNA reads TGCGCCAGCAGCTTGGGGCACAGCCTCTACGAGCAGTACTTC. Translating it yields CASSLGHSLYEQYF.